This TCR beta chain was retrieved from a study of blood T cell repertoires in COVID-19. Across the whole study: Acute-phase and convalescent COVID-19 samples originated in the United States, Italy and Spain. The analysed material was cDNA or gDNA that came from T cells, B-cell-depleted T cells, or PBMCs.

In the source study's methods: Estimates of nucleated cell counts were drawn from the amplification of reference gene primers. Profiling relied on immunoSEQ multiplex PCR, and the TCRdb table lists in-frame clones only, not all of them. From that table come the V and J calls and clone size; the DNA was used to work out D and trimming. The data contain some 250,000 clones, around 83% of them singletons. The CDR3 contains 19 residues. The V gene's germline CDR1 is LGHDT and CDR2 YNNKEL (reference sequence). The germline V and J ends were trimmed by 3 bases and 2 bases, with 26 bases remaining between them.

Input material: peripheral blood. This chain connects TRBV3-1 (or the pseudogene TRBV3-2) to TRBJ2-7; D possibly corresponds to TRBD1 (6 bases). The sequence was collected from an older man with acute or convalescent COVID-19. CDR3 region: CASSQASGDTRTYPYEQYF. CDR3 DNA sequence: TGTGCCAGCAGCCAGGCCTCCGGGGACACACGAACATACCCCTACGAGCAGTACTTC.